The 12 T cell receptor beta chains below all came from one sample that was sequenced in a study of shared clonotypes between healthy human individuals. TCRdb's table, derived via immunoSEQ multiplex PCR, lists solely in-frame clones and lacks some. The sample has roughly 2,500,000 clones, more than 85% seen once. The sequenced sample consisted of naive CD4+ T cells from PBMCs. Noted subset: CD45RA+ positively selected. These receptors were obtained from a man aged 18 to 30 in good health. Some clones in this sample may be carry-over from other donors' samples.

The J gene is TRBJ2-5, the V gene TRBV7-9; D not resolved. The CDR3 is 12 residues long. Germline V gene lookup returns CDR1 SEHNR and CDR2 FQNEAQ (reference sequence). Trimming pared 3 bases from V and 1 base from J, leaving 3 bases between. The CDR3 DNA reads TGTGCCAGCAGCTTCCTCCAAGAGACCCAGTACTTC. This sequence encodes CASSFLQETQYF.

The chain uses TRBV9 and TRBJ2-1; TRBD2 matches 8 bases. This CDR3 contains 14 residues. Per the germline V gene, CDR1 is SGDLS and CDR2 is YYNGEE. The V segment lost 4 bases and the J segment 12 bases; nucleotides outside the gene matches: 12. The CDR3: CASSPSVAGGRQFF. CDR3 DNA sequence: TGTGCCAGCAGCCCGTCGGTGGCGGGAGGTAGGCAGTTCTTC.

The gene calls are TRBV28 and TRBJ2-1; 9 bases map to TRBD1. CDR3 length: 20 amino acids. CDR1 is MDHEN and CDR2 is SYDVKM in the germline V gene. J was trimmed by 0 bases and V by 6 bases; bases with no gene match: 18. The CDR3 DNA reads TGTGCCAGCAGAGACACACCGGGACAGGGCTCCCACAGCTCCTACAATGAGCAGTTCTTC. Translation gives CASRDTPGQGSHSSYNEQFF.

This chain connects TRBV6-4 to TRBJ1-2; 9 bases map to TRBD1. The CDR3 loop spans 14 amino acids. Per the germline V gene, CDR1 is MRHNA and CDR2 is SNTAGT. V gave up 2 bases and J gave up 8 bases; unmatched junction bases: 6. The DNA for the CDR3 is TGTGCCAGCAGTGACACCACAGGGGGCTACGGCTACACCTTC. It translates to CASSDTTGGYGYTF.

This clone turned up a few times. The CDR3 nucleotides read TGCGCCAGCAGTCTTATGGACGGTAGCAATCAGCCCCAGCATTTT. Translating gives CASSLMDGSNQPQHF. The genes are TRBV4-1 and TRBJ1-5; D call uncertain. Germline loops: CDR1 MGHRA, CDR2 YSYEKL. Trimming pared 6 bases from V and 0 bases from J, leaving 12 bases between. CDR3 length: 15 amino acids.

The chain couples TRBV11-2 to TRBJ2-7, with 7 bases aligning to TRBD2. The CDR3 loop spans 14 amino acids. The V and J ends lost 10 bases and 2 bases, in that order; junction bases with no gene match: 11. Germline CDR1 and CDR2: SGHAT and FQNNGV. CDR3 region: CATLSLARPYEQYF. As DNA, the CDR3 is TGTGCCACGTTATCACTAGCGCGCCCCTACGAGCAGTACTTC.

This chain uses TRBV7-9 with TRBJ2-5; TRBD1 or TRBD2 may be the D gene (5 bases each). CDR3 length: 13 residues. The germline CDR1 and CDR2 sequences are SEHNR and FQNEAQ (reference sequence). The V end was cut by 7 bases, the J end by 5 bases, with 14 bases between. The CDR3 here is CASMGRAAETQYF. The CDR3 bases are TGTGCCAGCATGGGACGCGCGGCGGAGACCCAGTACTTC.

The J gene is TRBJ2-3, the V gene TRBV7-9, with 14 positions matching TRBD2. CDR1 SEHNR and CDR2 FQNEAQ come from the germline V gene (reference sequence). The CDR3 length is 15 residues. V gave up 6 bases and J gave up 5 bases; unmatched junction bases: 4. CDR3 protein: CASSQTSGREDTQYF. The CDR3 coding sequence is TGTGCCAGCAGTCAGACTAGCGGGAGGGAAGATACGCAGTATTTT. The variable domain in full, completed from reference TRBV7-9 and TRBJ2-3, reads DTGVSQNPRHKITKRGQNVTFRCDPISEHNRLYWYRQTLGQGPEFLTYFQNEAQLEKSRLLSDRFSAERPKGSFSTLEIQRTEQGDSAMYLCASSQTSGREDTQYFGPGTRLTVL.

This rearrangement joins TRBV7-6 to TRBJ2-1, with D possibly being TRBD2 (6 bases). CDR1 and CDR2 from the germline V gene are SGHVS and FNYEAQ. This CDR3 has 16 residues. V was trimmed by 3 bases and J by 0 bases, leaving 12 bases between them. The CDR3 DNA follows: TGTGCCAGCAGCTTCAATCGGGGGAGCTCCTACAATGAGCAGTTCTTC. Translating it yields CASSFNRGSSYNEQFF. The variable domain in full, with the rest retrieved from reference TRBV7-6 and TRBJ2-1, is GAGVSQSPRYKVTKRGQDVALRCDPISGHVSLYWYRQALGQGPEFLTYFNYEAQQDKSGLPNDRFSAERPEGSISTLTIQRTEQRDSAMYRCASSFNRGSSYNEQFFGPGTRLTVL.

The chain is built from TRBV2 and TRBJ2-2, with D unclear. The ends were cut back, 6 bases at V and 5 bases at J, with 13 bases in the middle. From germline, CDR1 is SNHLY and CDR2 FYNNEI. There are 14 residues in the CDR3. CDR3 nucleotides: TGTGCCAGCAGCACCGCAGACCCAACCGGGGAGCTGTTTTTT. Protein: CASSTADPTGELFF. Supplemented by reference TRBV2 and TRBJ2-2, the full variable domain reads EPEVTQTPSHQVTQMGQEVILRCVPISNHLYFYWYRQILGQKVEFLVSFYNNEISEKSEIFDDQFSVERPDGSNFTLKIRSTKLEDSAMYFCASSTADPTGELFFGEGSRLTVL.

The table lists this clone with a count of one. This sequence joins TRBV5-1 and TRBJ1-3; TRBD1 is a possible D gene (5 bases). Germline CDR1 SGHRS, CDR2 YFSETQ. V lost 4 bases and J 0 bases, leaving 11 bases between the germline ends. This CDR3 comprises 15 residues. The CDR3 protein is CASSMTQASGNTIYF. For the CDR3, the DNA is TGCGCCAGCAGCATGACACAGGCCTCTGGAAACACCATATATTTT.

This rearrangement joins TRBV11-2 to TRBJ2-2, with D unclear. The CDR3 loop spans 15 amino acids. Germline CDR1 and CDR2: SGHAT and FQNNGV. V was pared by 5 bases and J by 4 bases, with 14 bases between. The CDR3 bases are TGTGCCAGCAGCCCAGTTGTGCACAGCACCGGGGAGCTGTTTTTT. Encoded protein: CASSPVVHSTGELFF.